The 23 T cell receptor beta chains reported below all come from one sample, sequenced in a study of blood T cell repertoires in COVID-19. This table comes from immunoSEQ multiplex PCR, and its TCRdb copy is limited to in-frame clones, with some not included. The data hold 150,000 to 200,000 clones, with about 86% observed a single time. The sequenced material came from peripheral blood. These receptors all come from a woman between 70 and 85 years old with COVID-19, enrolled during active disease.

This clone occurred once. CDR3 in amino acids: CASSQVEASTDTQYF. In DNA, the CDR3 is TGTGCCAGCAGCCAAGTCGAAGCTAGCACAGATACGCAGTATTTT. This chain uses TRBV3-1 (or the pseudogene TRBV3-2) with TRBJ2-3; unclear D gene. This CDR3 has 15 amino acids. Between the trimmed V and J ends, which lost 1 base and 0 bases, there was a span of 8 bases. Looked up from germline, CDR1 is LGHDT and CDR2 is YNNKEL (reference sequence).

This sequence joins TRBV18 and TRBJ2-5; possibly TRBD2 for D (6 bases). The germline CDR1 and CDR2 sequences are KGHSH and LQKENI. There are 15 residues in the CDR3. Deletions cut 3 bases from V and 5 bases from J, with 16 bases between. The CDR3 loop reads CASSPGTDSRETQYF. CDR3 nucleotide sequence: TGTGCCAGCTCACCCGGGACTGATTCTCGGGAGACCCAGTACTTC. Full variable domain (missing parts from reference TRBV18 and TRBJ2-5): NAGVMQNPRHLVRRRGQEARLRCSPMKGHSHVYWYRQLPEEGLKFMVYLQKENIIDESGMPKERFSAEFPKEGPSILRIQQVVRGDSAAYFCASSPGTDSRETQYFGPGTRLLVL.

The chain recombines TRBV27 with TRBJ2-7; 10 nucleotides agree with TRBD1. V shed 2 bases and J 4 bases; nucleotides not matched to a gene: 5. Germline loops: CDR1 MNHEY, CDR2 SMNVEV (reference sequence). The CDR3 sequence is 15 residues long. The CDR3 DNA follows: TGTGCCAGCAGTTTAACCAGGGACAGGGGTTACGAGCAGTACTTC. It codes for CASSLTRDRGYEQYF.

The chain uses TRBV18 and TRBJ2-5; possibly TRBD1 for D (6 bases). Trimming removed 3 bases at V and 4 bases at J, with 9 bases between. Per germline, CDR1 KGHSH and CDR2 LQKENI. The CDR3 contains 13 residues. CDR3 sequence reads: CASSPTRGETQYF. The DNA for the CDR3 is TGTGCCAGCTCACCGACCAGGGGAGAGACCCAGTACTTC.

V is TRBV25-1 and J is TRBJ1-1; TRBD1 agrees at 12 bases. CDR1 is MGHDK, CDR2 SYGVNS, per germline. V was pared by 2 bases and J by 10 bases, with 8 bases of the junction left unmatched. The CDR3 has 15 residues. This CDR3 reads CASSELGGQGARAFF. DNA of the CDR3: TGTGCCAGCAGTGAACTCGGGGGACAGGGGGCGCGAGCTTTCTTT.

CDR3 in DNA: TGTGCCAGCAGATCCGGGACAGGGGGCGCAACTGAAGCTTTCTTT. Translated: CASRSGTGGATEAFF. This chain uses TRBV6-5 with TRBJ1-1, with 12 bases aligning to TRBD1. V shed 6 bases and J 5 bases; nucleotides not matched to a gene: 7. Germline values: CDR1 MNHEY, CDR2 SVGAGI. CDR3 length equals 15 residues.

The chain couples TRBV27 to TRBJ2-5; 7 bases align to TRBD1. V dropped 5 bases and J dropped 5; count of bases not matched to a gene: 14. The CDR3 is 16 residues long. Germline-derived CDR1 and CDR2 are MNHEY and SMNVEV (reference sequence). The CDR3 protein is CASSLVTGVRGETQYF. The CDR3 coding sequence is TGTGCCAGCAGTCTCGTCACAGGGGTGAGAGGCGAGACCCAGTACTTC.

The V and J genes are TRBV28 and TRBJ1-5; no clear D. Deletions cut 6 bases from V and 5 bases from J, with 11 bases between. The germline V gene has CDR1 MDHEN and CDR2 SYDVKM. The CDR3 runs to 13 residues. The CDR3 DNA reads TGTGCCAGCAGCTATGCCCCGTATCAGCCCCAGCATTTT. The encoded protein is CASSYAPYQPQHF.

J is TRBJ1-2 and V is TRBV6-5, with a tentative D call TRBD1 (5 bases). This CDR3 spans 13 amino acids. The V gene lost 6 bases and the J gene lost 8 bases, with 16 bases spanning the gap. Germline lookup yields CDR1 MNHEY and CDR2 SVGAGI. CDR3 amino acids: CASSHRGTHGYTF. Here the CDR3 DNA reads TGTGCCAGCAGCCACCGCGGGACTCACGGCTACACCTTC.

The J gene is TRBJ2-7, the V gene TRBV6-6; 10 nucleotides line up with TRBD1. V lost 10 bases to trimming and J lost 2 bases; unmatched junction nucleotides: 11. The CDR3 sequence is 15 residues long. CDR1 is MNHNY, CDR2 SVGAGI, per germline (reference sequence). The CDR3 region has the DNA TGTGCCACCGGGGAACCGGGACAGGGGACCTACGAGCAGTACTTC. Its protein product is CATGEPGQGTYEQYF.

The chain carries TRBV10-3 and TRBJ1-1, with 7 bases matching TRBD1. The CDR3 is 14 residues long. V was pared by 6 bases and J by 0 bases, with 4 bases of the junction left unmatched. Germline V gene sequence: CDR1 ENHRY, CDR2 SYGVKD. The CDR3 protein is CAIRPGTVNTEAFF. The CDR3 nucleotides read TGTGCCATCAGGCCCGGGACAGTGAACACTGAAGCTTTCTTT.

The chain joins TRBV6-1 to TRBJ1-5, with TRBD1 identical over 12 bases. V lost 3 bases to trimming and J lost 7 bases; unmatched junction nucleotides: 4. CDR1 is MNHNS and CDR2 is SASEGT in the germline V gene. CDR3 length: 15 amino acids. CDR3 residues: CASSDGTGGHQPQHF. CDR3 nucleotides: TGTGCCAGCAGTGACGGGACAGGGGGCCACCAGCCCCAGCATTTT.

The chain combines TRBV6-5 with TRBJ2-7; 8 bases match TRBD2. The germline V gene has CDR1 MNHEY and CDR2 SVGAGI. With V trimmed by 8 bases and J by 3 bases, 6 bases remained unmatched. This CDR3 is 13 amino acids long. The CDR3, as DNA: TGTGCCAGCCAAATGACTAGCGACTACGAGCAGTACTTC. This gives the protein CASQMTSDYEQYF.

J is TRBJ2-7 and V is TRBV7-6; 10 bases are a match to TRBD1. The CDR3 runs 14 residues. V was clipped by 6 bases and J by 4 bases; unmatched bases: 6. CDR1 and CDR2 from the germline V gene are SGHVS and FNYEAQ. The CDR3 here is CASSFGTGDYEQYF. CDR3 sequence (DNA): TGTGCCAGCAGTTTCGGGACAGGGGATTACGAGCAGTACTTC.

This clone has only one observation. This chain uses TRBV28 with TRBJ1-1, with 10 bases lining up with TRBD1. The V and J ends lost 5 bases and 4 bases, in that order; junction bases with no gene match: 7. There are 15 residues in the CDR3. Germline V gene data show CDR1 as MDHEN and CDR2 as SYDVKM. The CDR3 coding sequence is TGTGCCAGCAGTCCCCGACAGGGGGCGGGCACTGAAGCTTTCTTT. This translates into CASSPRQGAGTEAFF.

The chain combines TRBV2 with TRBJ1-1, with 8 bases that match TRBD1. Germline values: CDR1 SNHLY, CDR2 FYNNEI. Trimming cost V 11 bases and J 5 bases; bases outside gene matches: 10. This CDR3 spans 13 amino acids. The CDR3 loop is CAGQDRARTEAFF. CDR3 DNA sequence: TGTGCCGGGCAGGACAGGGCGCGAACTGAAGCTTTCTTT. Based on the CDR3 plus reference TRBV2 and TRBJ1-1, the full variable domain is EPEVTQTPSHQVTQMGQEVILRCVPISNHLYFYWYRQILGQKVEFLVSFYNNEISEKSEIFDDQFSVERPDGSNFTLKIRSTKLEDSAMYFCAGQDRARTEAFFGQGTRLTVV.

This rearrangement joins TRBV24-1 to TRBJ1-2; 8 bases agree with TRBD1. The CDR3 has 15 amino acids. The germline V gene encodes CDR1 KGHDR and CDR2 SFDVKD. The junction had 5 bases not matched to a gene; V was cut back by 4 bases and J by 2 bases. Here the CDR3 DNA reads TGTGCCACCAGTGAAGGTCCAGGGGGCAACTATGGCTACACCTTC. This gives the protein CATSEGPGGNYGYTF.

The chain employs TRBV2 and TRBJ1-4, with TRBD1 matching 7 bases. CDR3 length: 15 residues. The V gene's germline CDR1 is SNHLY and CDR2 FYNNEI. J lost 8 bases, V lost 5 bases, and 11 bases had no gene match. The CDR3 sequence is CASSPRQGGLEKLFF. The CDR3 DNA sequence: TGTGCCAGCAGTCCCCGACAGGGAGGCTTAGAAAAACTGTTTTTT.

This rearrangement joins TRBV6-1 to TRBJ1-2; unclear D gene. The length of the CDR3 is 14 residues. The germline CDR1 and CDR2 sequences are MNHNS and SASEGT. With 3 bases removed from V and 4 bases from J, the gap between germline ends came to 12 bases. CDR3 nucleotides: TGTGCCAGCAGTGATGTGGAGGCGATCTATGGCTACACCTTC. The encoded protein is CASSDVEAIYGYTF.

The V gene is TRBV15, the J gene TRBJ1-1; TRBD1 aligns across 10 bases. Germline CDR1 reads LNHNV; CDR2 reads YYDKDF (reference sequence). The CDR3 covers 15 residues. V shed 5 bases and J 6 bases; nucleotides not matched to a gene: 9. CDR3 sequence: CATSRGDRGVPEAFF. DNA of the CDR3: TGTGCCACCAGCCGAGGGGACAGGGGAGTCCCTGAAGCTTTCTTT.

The CDR3 DNA is TGTGCCAGCAGGGAACTGGGCAGGTCCTCTGGAAACACCATATATTTT. As protein: CASRELGRSSGNTIYF. The gene calls are TRBV6-1 and TRBJ1-3, with unresolved D. Germline values: CDR1 MNHNS, CDR2 SASEGT. The CDR3 has 16 residues. Trimming took off 6 bases at V and 0 bases at J, with 15 bases between the two ends.

There are many counts of this clone. The rearrangement uses TRBV5-1 and TRBJ2-5, with 7 bases aligning to TRBD1. The CDR3 extends over 14 amino acids. Germline CDR1 reads SGHRS; CDR2 reads YFSETQ. Unmatched junction bases numbered 4, after V lost 0 bases and J lost 5 bases. The CDR3 coding sequence is TGCGCCAGCAGCTTGGGAGGGGGCCGGGAGACCCAGTACTTC. This encodes CASSLGGGRETQYF.

Regarding this clone: An end of the junction differs from the germline gene, which may be a read error. The rearrangement joins TRBV19 to TRBJ2-5; 11 nucleotides line up with TRBD2. Germline assignment: CDR1 LNHDA and CDR2 SQIVND (reference sequence). This CDR3 region has 15 residues. Here the CDR3 reads CASSLETSGIETQYF. CDR3 DNA sequence: TGTGCCAGTAGTCTAGAGACTAGCGGGATAGAGACCCAGTACTTC.